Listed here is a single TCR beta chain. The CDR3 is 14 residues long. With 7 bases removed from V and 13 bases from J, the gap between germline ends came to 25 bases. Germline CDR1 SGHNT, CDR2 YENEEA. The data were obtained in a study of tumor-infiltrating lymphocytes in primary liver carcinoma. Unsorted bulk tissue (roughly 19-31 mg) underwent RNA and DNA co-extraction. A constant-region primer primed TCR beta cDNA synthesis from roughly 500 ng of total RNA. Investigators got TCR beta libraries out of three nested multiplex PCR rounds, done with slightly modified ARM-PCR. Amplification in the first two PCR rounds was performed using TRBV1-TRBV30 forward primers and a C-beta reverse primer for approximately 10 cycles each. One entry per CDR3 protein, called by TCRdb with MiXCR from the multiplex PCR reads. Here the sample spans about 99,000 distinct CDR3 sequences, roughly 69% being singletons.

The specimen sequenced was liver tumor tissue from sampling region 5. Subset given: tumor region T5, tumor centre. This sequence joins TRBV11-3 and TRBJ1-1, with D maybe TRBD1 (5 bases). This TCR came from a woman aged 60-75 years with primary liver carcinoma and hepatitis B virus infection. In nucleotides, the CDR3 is TGTGCCAGCATCCGGGGGGGGGTAGAGACTGAAATTTTCTTT. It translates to CASIRGGVETEIFF. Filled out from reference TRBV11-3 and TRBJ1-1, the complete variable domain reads EAGVVQSPRYKIIEKKQPVAFWCNPISGHNTLYWYLQNLGQGPELLIRYENEEAVDDSQLPKDRFSAERLKGVDSTLKIQPAELGDSAVYLCASIRGGVETEIFFGQGTRLTVV.